These 19 T cell receptor beta chains originate from one sample sequenced in a study of response to subunit inactivated influenza vaccine. TCRdb redid the calling of the RT-PCR reads with MiXCR, one entry per CDR3 protein. Counted here are a few hundred thousand distinct CDR3 sequences, 12% to 15% occurring once; the ten biggest clones make up around 10%. This specimen consisted of PBMCs from blood, obtained about 11 days after vaccination. These receptors originate from a man aged 45-60 years who received an inactivated influenza vaccine.

This sequence joins TRBV4-2 and TRBJ2-7, with D possibly TRBD2 on 7 matching bases. The ends were cut back, 0 bases at V and 4 bases at J, with 13 bases in the middle. Germline assignment: CDR1 LGHNA and CDR2 YNFKEQ. The CDR3 spans 15 residues. CDR3 coding DNA: TGTGCCAGCAGCCAAGAAGGGGGGACTAATTACGAGCAGTACTTC. It codes for CASSQEGGTNYEQYF.

A few counts support this clonotype. This chain connects TRBV12-3 or TRBV12-4 to TRBJ2-3; tentatively, D is TRBD2 (5 bases). CDR3 length equals 14 residues. The V gene lost 2 bases and the J gene lost 2 bases, with 8 bases spanning the gap. The CDR3 is CASSLSGITDTQYF. CDR3 nucleotide sequence: TGTGCCAGCAGTTTATCGGGAATCACAGATACGCAGTATTTT.

This clonotype appeared many times. The V gene is TRBV5-5, the J gene TRBJ1-1; no firm D call. V was cut by 4 bases and J by 4 bases, with 8 bases left in between. Germline CDR1 is SGHKS and CDR2 is YYEKEE (reference sequence). The CDR3 contains 12 residues. Written as DNA, the CDR3 is TGTGCCAGCAGCGTAAGTCGCACTGAAGCTTTCTTT. It encodes CASSVSRTEAFF.

The table lists this clonotype with a few counts. CDR3 in amino acids: CASSVAWAGGYNEQFF. The CDR3 bases are TGTGCCAGCAGCGTAGCTTGGGCGGGAGGGTACAATGAGCAGTTCTTC. This chain connects TRBV9 to TRBJ2-1, with 9 bases lining up with TRBD2. The CDR3 consists of 16 residues. Trimming took 0 bases from V and 4 from J; bases not matched to a gene: 5. Germline CDR1 SGDLS, CDR2 YYNGEE.

This clonotype was observed a few times. The rearrangement links TRBV20-1 to TRBJ2-6; D remains ambiguous. V shed 6 bases and J shed 0 bases, with 6 bases lying between them. Germline V CDR1 and CDR2: DFQATT, SNEGSKA (reference sequence). This CDR3 is built from 13 residues. Here the CDR3 DNA reads TGCAGTGCCCAGTACTCTGGGGCCAACGTCCTGACTTTC. As protein: CSAQYSGANVLTF.

CDR3 nucleotides: TGTGCCAGCAGCTTAGGCTTGTTCACCGGGGAGCTGTTTTTT. As protein: CASSLGLFTGELFF. The chain is built from TRBV7-2 and TRBJ2-2, with D unresolved. V lost 1 base to trimming and J lost 4 bases, with 7 bases between them. The germline V gene encodes CDR1 SGHTA and CDR2 FQGNSA. The length of the CDR3 is 14 residues.

The genes are TRBV5-1 and TRBJ2-1; 9 positions agree with TRBD2. Germline assignment: CDR1 SGHRS and CDR2 YFSETQ. The CDR3 is made up of 14 amino acids. The V gene end was trimmed by 2 bases and the J gene end by 14 bases; junction bases not matched to a gene: 11. The CDR3 DNA sequence: TGCGCCAGCAGCTTAGATAGCGGGGGCCGCTGGAAGTTCTTC. This gives the protein CASSLDSGGRWKFF.

Ten or more counts support this clonotype. J is TRBJ2-2 and V is TRBV3-1; D gene ambiguous. V was trimmed by 1 base and J by 1 base, leaving 10 bases between them. The CDR3 runs to 16 residues. Germline CDR1 LGHDT, CDR2 YNNKEL (reference sequence). CDR3 region: CASSQGLLRNTGELFF. DNA of the CDR3: TGTGCCAGCAGCCAAGGCTTACTGAGGAACACCGGGGAGCTGTTTTTT.

The chain couples TRBV20-1 to TRBJ1-4, with 9 bases identical to TRBD1. The CDR3 is 14 residues long. J gave up 10 bases and V 3 bases, and 9 bases lay outside the gene matches. Germline V lookup: CDR1 DFQATT, CDR2 SNEGSKA (reference sequence). CDR3 coding DNA: TGCAGTGCTAGGTGGGGACAGGGAAGCTCAAAACTGTTTTTT. It encodes CSARWGQGSSKLFF.

This clonotype was seen many times. An end of the junction does not agree with germline; a read error may underlie this. This rearrangement joins TRBV12-3 or TRBV12-4 to TRBJ2-1, with 9 bases fitting TRBD2. The CDR3 runs to 12 residues. The CDR3 region has the DNA TGTGCCAGCAGTCTAGCGGGGAATGAGCAGTTCTTC. Residues: CASSLAGNEQFF.

The chain recombines TRBV4-1 with TRBJ2-1; 9 bases agree with TRBD2. Germline V lookup: CDR1 MGHRA, CDR2 YSYEKL. V trimming: 7 bases; J trimming: 3 bases; junction bases outside the gene matches: 13. CDR3 size: 17 residues. CDR3 in amino acids: CASNRGVSGSIYNEQFF. In DNA form, the CDR3 reads TGCGCCAGCAACCGCGGGGTTAGCGGGAGTATCTACAATGAGCAGTTCTTC.

The gene calls are TRBV29-1 and TRBJ2-3, with TRBD2 matching over 10 bases. The CDR3 length is 13 residues. V lost 7 bases, J lost 6 bases, and 7 bases stayed unmatched. Per the germline V gene, CDR1 is SQVTM and CDR2 is ANQGSEA. CDR3 DNA sequence: TGCAGCGACCTCCTAGCGGGAGTCGATACGCAGTATTTT. Amino acid sequence: CSDLLAGVDTQYF.

The table lists this clonotype with many counts. The chain joins TRBV6-2 or TRBV6-3 to TRBJ1-3, with 8 bases aligning to TRBD1. With 6 bases clipped from V and 4 bases from J, the junction kept 11 bases outside the gene matches. The CDR3 is made up of 16 amino acids. In germline, CDR1 is MNHEY, CDR2 SVGEGT. The CDR3 DNA sequence: TGTGCCAGCAGATCGCCTGGACAGGGCACCGGAAACACCATATATTTT. This translates into CASRSPGQGTGNTIYF.

The sample holds one count of this clonotype. The chain employs TRBV12-3 or TRBV12-4 and TRBJ2-7; possible D gene TRBD2, 5 bases. V lost 2 bases and J 0 bases, leaving 14 bases between the germline ends. This CDR3 region has 16 residues. CDR3 loop: CASSLSGSVGSYEQYF. In DNA, the CDR3 is TGTGCCAGCAGTTTAAGCGGTTCGGTTGGCTCCTACGAGCAGTACTTC.

The sample holds a few counts of this clonotype. This chain uses TRBV6-1 with TRBJ2-3, with D unclear. V was shortened by 6 bases and J by 2 bases, with 18 bases between the two germline ends. Germline assignment: CDR1 MNHNS and CDR2 SASEGT. The CDR3 is made up of 16 amino acids. The CDR3 DNA is TGTGCCAGCAGGGCCGTAGGGCAGGACCACACAGATACGCAGTATTTT. It codes for CASRAVGQDHTDTQYF.

This clonotype has more than one count but fewer than ten. The chain carries TRBV5-1 and TRBJ2-1; no reliable D call. This CDR3 is built from 13 residues. V gave up 5 bases and J gave up 10 bases, with 16 bases separating them. In germline, CDR1 is SGHRS, CDR2 YFSETQ. The CDR3 bases are TGCGCCAGCAGTTACCTCACCGGCGGCGAGCAGTTCTTC. Its protein product is CASSYLTGGEQFF.

V and J are TRBV28 and TRBJ2-7; 7 positions agree with TRBD2. The CDR3 is 13 residues long. Looked up from germline, CDR1 is MDHEN and CDR2 is SYDVKM. The CDR3 here is CASLRESPYEQYF. The CDR3 region has the DNA TGTGCAAGCCTGCGGGAGTCGCCCTACGAGCAGTACTTC.

In its sample, this clonotype was seen many times. The chain carries TRBV6-2 or TRBV6-3 and TRBJ2-7; D remains ambiguous. The V end was cut by 6 bases, the J end by 1 base, with 13 bases between. Per the germline V gene, CDR1 is MNHEY and CDR2 is SVGEGT. The CDR3 loop spans 14 amino acids. CDR3 region: CASRTGRLSYEQYF. The CDR3 nucleotides are TGTGCCAGCAGAACTGGACGGCTATCCTACGAGCAGTACTTC.

This clonotype was detected a few times. V usage is TRBV20-1 and J usage is TRBJ2-5; weak D call: TRBD1 (6 bases). Trimming took 2 bases from V and 5 from J, leaving 15 bases between them. From germline, CDR1 is DFQATT and CDR2 SNEGSKA (reference sequence). The CDR3 spans 14 residues. This CDR3 reads CSARRPGESETQYF. The CDR3 region has the DNA TGCAGTGCTAGACGGCCAGGGGAATCCGAGACCCAGTACTTC.